This section outlines one T cell receptor (beta chain) sequence together with its context. This entry belongs to a study of blood T cell repertoires in COVID-19. Study as a whole: Specimens from acute and convalescent COVID-19 originated in the United States, Italy and Spain.

Measured with immunoSEQ multiplex PCR; TCRdb has only the in-frame clones, and not every one. The data hold roughly 330,000 clones, with 87% observed a single time. Germline CDR1 reads SGHTA; CDR2 reads FQGNSA. Trimming took off 0 bases at V and 5 bases at J, with 14 bases between the two ends. This CDR3 has 16 amino acids. The clonotype comes from a woman in her twenties or thirties who had recovered from COVID-19. Source material: PBMCs or T cells enriched from blood (not recorded which). The rearrangement uses TRBV7-2 and TRBJ1-5; D possibly corresponds to TRBD1 (5 bases). Here the CDR3 DNA reads TGTGCCAGCAGCTTAGCGCAGTTTGGGGCATATCAGCCCCAGCATTTT. Translating it yields CASSLAQFGAYQPQHF.